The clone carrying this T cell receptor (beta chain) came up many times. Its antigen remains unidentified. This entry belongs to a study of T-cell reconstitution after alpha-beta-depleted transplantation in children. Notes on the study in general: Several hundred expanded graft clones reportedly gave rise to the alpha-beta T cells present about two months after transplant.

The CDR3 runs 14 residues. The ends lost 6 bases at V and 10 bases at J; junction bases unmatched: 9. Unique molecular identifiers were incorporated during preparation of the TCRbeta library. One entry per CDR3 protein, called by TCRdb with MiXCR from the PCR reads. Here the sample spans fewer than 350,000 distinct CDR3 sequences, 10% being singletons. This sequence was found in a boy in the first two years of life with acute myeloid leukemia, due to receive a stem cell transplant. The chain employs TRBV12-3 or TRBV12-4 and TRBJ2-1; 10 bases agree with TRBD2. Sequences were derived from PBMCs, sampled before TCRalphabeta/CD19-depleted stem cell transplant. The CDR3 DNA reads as TGTGCCAGCAGCTTAAGCGGGAGGGCCTGGGAGCAGTTCTTC. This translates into CASSLSGRAWEQFF.